This entry lists 26 T cell receptor beta chains sequenced from one sample in a study of T-cell reconstitution after alpha-beta-depleted transplantation in children. During its preparation, the TCRbeta library received unique molecular identifiers. TCRdb ran MiXCR on the PCR reads and lists one entry per CDR3 protein. The sample holds about 690,000 distinct CDR3 sequences, approximately 17% seen once. The sequenced sample was PBMCs from the stem cell graft donor, obtained from the stem cell graft. All receptors come from a human donor who donated a stem cell graft to a child with acute myeloid leukemia.

Ten or more counts support this clonotype. The chain has TRBV6-5 and TRBJ2-1; D is possibly TRBD2 (5 bases). Between the trimmed V and J ends, which lost 0 bases and 8 bases, there was a span of 17 bases. The CDR3 contains 16 residues. Germline V gives CDR1 MNHEY, CDR2 SVGAGI. CDR3 sequence reads: CASSYSTSGGFDEQFF. The CDR3 DNA is TGTGCCAGCAGTTACTCGACAAGCGGCGGCTTCGATGAGCAGTTCTTC.

This clonotype was counted at least ten times. The chain couples TRBV20-1 to TRBJ2-3; 7 bases are shared with TRBD2. The CDR3 is 13 residues long. The germline gives CDR1 DFQATT, CDR2 SNEGSKA (reference sequence). V shed 6 bases, J shed 2 bases, and the junction held 5 bases outside the gene matches. CDR3 nucleotides: TGCAGTGCAGGGCGGGAGCTCACAGATACGCAGTATTTT. Encoded protein: CSAGRELTDTQYF.

Ten or more counts support this clonotype. The chain uses TRBV12-3 or TRBV12-4 and TRBJ2-3; D uncertain. The germline V and J ends were trimmed by 6 bases and 4 bases, with 8 bases remaining between them. This CDR3 is built from 12 residues. The CDR3 DNA reads TGTGCCAGCAGCTATGGGGCAGATACGCAGTATTTT. This sequence encodes CASSYGADTQYF.

The J gene is TRBJ2-5, the V gene TRBV7-2, with 8 bases matching TRBD2. This CDR3 spans 16 amino acids. Trimming removed 5 bases from V and 5 bases from J; junction bases left unmatched: 13. Germline V gene lookup returns CDR1 SGHTA and CDR2 FQGNSA. CDR3 in amino acids: CASSTRSGGPGETQYF. CDR3 coding DNA: TGTGCCAGCAGCACCAGAAGCGGGGGACCGGGGGAGACCCAGTACTTC.

This clonotype showed up just a few times. The V call is TRBV20-1, the J call TRBJ2-3, with a possible D match to TRBD1 (6 bases). Germline CDR1 is DFQATT and CDR2 is SNEGSKA (reference sequence). Trimming cost V 3 bases and J 2 bases, with 12 bases left between them. The CDR3 is 14 amino acids. The CDR3 loop is CSARGRGPTDTQYF. Written as DNA, the CDR3 is TGCAGTGCTAGGGGCAGGGGACCCACAGATACGCAGTATTTT.

This clonotype was counted between two and nine times. This chain links TRBV24-1 with TRBJ2-3; D perhaps matches TRBD1 (5 bases). Germline CDR1 reads KGHDR; CDR2 reads SFDVKD. This CDR3 has 16 residues. V was cut by 0 bases and J by 5 bases, with 14 bases left in between. The CDR3 protein is CATSDLSRGHEDTQYF. CDR3 in DNA: TGTGCCACCAGTGATTTGTCGAGAGGACACGAAGATACGCAGTATTTT.

This clonotype showed up many times. The J gene is TRBJ2-3, the V gene TRBV20-1; maybe TRBD1 (7 bases). CDR3 length: 12 residues. The ends were cut back, 7 bases at V and 2 bases at J, with 10 bases in the middle. The germline gives CDR1 DFQATT, CDR2 SNEGSKA (reference sequence). CDR3 in amino acids: CSGRGATDTQYF. For the CDR3, the DNA is TGCAGTGGCAGGGGGGCCACAGATACGCAGTATTTT.

This clonotype was seen at least ten times. This chain connects TRBV29-1 to TRBJ2-3, with 11 positions matching TRBD2. This CDR3 has 14 amino acids. Germline-derived CDR1 and CDR2 are SQVTM and ANQGSEA. V trimming: 3 bases; J trimming: 6 bases; junction bases outside the gene matches: 5. The DNA for the CDR3 is TGCAGCGTTGAGACTAGCGGGGCAGGCGATACGCAGTATTTT. This sequence encodes CSVETSGAGDTQYF.

In its sample, this clonotype was seen many times. V and J are TRBV7-6 and TRBJ2-3, with 8 bases that match TRBD1. The V segment lost 0 bases and the J segment 4 bases; nucleotides outside the gene matches: 9. The CDR3 consists of 17 residues. The germline CDR1 and CDR2 sequences are SGHVS and FNYEAQ. CDR3 nucleotides: TGTGCCAGCAGCTTAGCCCAGACAGGGGCTACGGCAGATACGCAGTATTTT. It yields the protein CASSLAQTGATADTQYF.

This clonotype was seen ten or more times. The chain uses TRBV20-1 and TRBJ2-1; D not certain. V shed 2 bases and J shed 1 base, with 12 bases lying between them. The CDR3 runs 15 residues. From germline, CDR1 is DFQATT and CDR2 SNEGSKA (reference sequence). This CDR3 reads CSARSETWSYNEQFF. The DNA for the CDR3 is TGCAGTGCTAGATCAGAGACTTGGTCCTACAATGAGCAGTTCTTC.

This clonotype was found many times. The chain uses TRBV20-1 and TRBJ2-2; D call uncertain. Germline-derived CDR1 and CDR2 are DFQATT and SNEGSKA (reference sequence). The CDR3 sequence is 11 residues long. Trimming left V 2 bases short and J 6 bases short, with 4 bases between. The CDR3 loop is CSARSSGELFF. The CDR3 DNA is TGCAGTGCTAGATCATCCGGGGAGCTGTTTTTT.

This clonotype was observed a handful of times. V is TRBV5-1 and J is TRBJ1-1; no clear D gene. CDR3 length: 15 residues. Trimming shortened V by 3 bases and J by 1 base, and 13 bases separated the two germline ends. Per germline, CDR1 SGHRS and CDR2 YFSETQ. CDR3 loop: CASSSGSPGNTEAFF. In DNA, the CDR3 is TGCGCCAGCAGCTCCGGGAGTCCGGGGAACACTGAAGCTTTCTTT.

The V gene is TRBV24-1, the J gene TRBJ1-5; D may be TRBD1 (6 bases). CDR3 length: 14 amino acids. CDR1 and CDR2 (germline): KGHDR, SFDVKD. V lost 4 bases, J lost 7 bases, and 13 bases lay in between. For the CDR3, the DNA is TGTGCCACCAGTGAGTCCCCAGGGGTACAGCCCCAGCATTTT. Its translation: CATSESPGVQPQHF.

The V and J genes are TRBV24-1 and TRBJ2-1; D might be TRBD2 (6 bases). Trimming pared 5 bases from V and 9 bases from J, leaving 13 bases between. Germline CDR1 is KGHDR and CDR2 is SFDVKD. This CDR3 is built from 13 residues. CDR3 residues: CATSAGAGGEQFF. CDR3 nucleotide sequence: TGTGCCACCAGTGCCGGGGCCGGGGGTGAGCAGTTCTTC.

This clonotype turned up a few times. The chain recombines TRBV5-1 with TRBJ2-7; D gene uncertain. Germline V lookup: CDR1 SGHRS, CDR2 YFSETQ. The CDR3 is 13 amino acids. The ends were cut back, 0 bases at V and 3 bases at J, with 7 bases in the middle. CDR3 sequence (DNA): TGCGCCAGCAGCTTGGAACAGTACTACGAGCAGTACTTC. It codes for CASSLEQYYEQYF.

This clonotype has a count of ten or more. The rearrangement joins TRBV7-2 to TRBJ2-3; unclear D gene. The V end was cut by 5 bases, the J end by 4 bases, with 10 bases between. CDR3 length equals 13 residues. CDR1 SGHTA and CDR2 FQGNSA come from the germline V gene. In DNA, the CDR3 is TGTGCCAGCAGCCGATCCTTTCCAGATACGCAGTATTTT. Translation: CASSRSFPDTQYF. The whole variable domain, remainder taken from reference TRBV7-2 and TRBJ2-3, is GAGVSQSPSNKVTEKGKDVELRCDPISGHTALYWYRQSLGQGLEFLIYFQGNSAPDKSGLPSDRFSAERTGGSVSTLTIQRTQQEDSAVYLCASSRSFPDTQYFGPGTRLTVL.

This clonotype showed up many times. The chain is built from TRBV6-5 and TRBJ2-5; 12 bases map to TRBD1. The CDR3 is 15 amino acids. Losses at the gene ends were 2 bases for V and 4 bases for J; bases not matched to a gene: 2. Germline loops: CDR1 MNHEY, CDR2 SVGAGI. CDR3 protein: CASSYGTGGSETQYF. Here the CDR3 DNA reads TGTGCCAGCAGTTACGGGACAGGGGGCTCAGAGACCCAGTACTTC.

Many counts were recorded for this clonotype. The rearrangement joins TRBV12-3 or TRBV12-4 to TRBJ1-1, with TRBD1 identical over 12 bases. Trimming took 6 bases from V and 0 from J; bases not matched to a gene: 8. The CDR3 is 17 amino acids. The CDR3 is CASRQGQGARVNTEAFF. In nucleotides, the CDR3 is TGTGCCAGCAGGCAGGGACAGGGGGCGCGGGTGAACACTGAAGCTTTCTTT.

The CDR3 loop reads CAWSVQSGVGQPQHF. The CDR3 region has the DNA TGTGCCTGGAGTGTACAGTCGGGGGTCGGCCAGCCCCAGCATTTT. The chain employs TRBV30 and TRBJ1-5; possibly TRBD1 for D (5 bases). The CDR3 length is 15 residues. The V gene's germline CDR1 is GTSNPN and CDR2 SVGIG (reference sequence). The V gene lost 0 bases and the J gene lost 7 bases, with 16 bases spanning the gap.

This clonotype turned up a few times. V and J are TRBV6-1 and TRBJ2-7, with 7 positions matching TRBD2. Trimming at V came to 7 bases and at J to 0 bases, leaving 15 bases not matched to a gene. The CDR3 contains 17 residues. Germline CDR1 and CDR2: MNHNS and SASEGT. The CDR3 loop is CASTTDPSGGFSYEQYF. The CDR3 DNA is TGTGCCAGCACAACCGATCCTAGCGGAGGTTTCTCCTACGAGCAGTACTTC.

The V and J genes are TRBV5-1 and TRBJ1-1; possibly TRBD1 for D (5 bases). Trimming cost V 6 bases and J 5 bases, with 20 bases left between them. The CDR3 consists of 15 residues. Germline V gene lookup returns CDR1 SGHRS and CDR2 YFSETQ. Here the CDR3 reads CASTPGGRVGTEAFF. CDR3 DNA sequence: TGCGCCAGCACCCCCGGAGGCAGGGTTGGAACTGAAGCTTTCTTT.

In this sample, this clonotype turned up many times. This chain joins TRBV20-1 and TRBJ2-3; D possibly corresponds to TRBD2 (6 bases). This CDR3 spans 15 amino acids. V shed 6 bases and J shed 0 bases, with 16 bases lying between them. Per the germline V gene, CDR1 is DFQATT and CDR2 is SNEGSKA (reference sequence). CDR3 sequence (DNA): TGCAGTGCCCGGGGGTCTGCGGGAAGCACAGATACGCAGTATTTT. Translating it yields CSARGSAGSTDTQYF.

A note on this clonotype: A much larger clone sits a single nucleotide away, making a read error possible. This chain uses TRBV6-5 with TRBJ2-5; D perhaps matches TRBD2 (5 bases). The CDR3 length is 15 residues. Trimming stripped 3 bases from V and 5 bases from J, with 16 bases between. Germline CDR1 reads MNHEY; CDR2 reads SVGAGI. The CDR3 here is CASSYLAREVETQYF. The CDR3 region has the DNA TGTGCCAGCAGTTATCTAGCCCGGGAAGTTGAGACCCAGTACTTC.

The rearrangement joins TRBV20-1 to TRBJ1-5; 11 bases align to TRBD1. The CDR3 covers 16 residues. V lost 6 bases, J lost 9 bases, and 16 bases stayed unmatched. Germline values: CDR1 DFQATT, CDR2 SNEGSKA (reference sequence). CDR3 nucleotides: TGCAGTGCCTCTGGAAGCGGACAGGGGGCCACTTCGCCCCAGCATTTT. Its protein product is CSASGSGQGATSPQHF.

The genes are TRBV5-6 and TRBJ1-1; D is uncertain. V was shortened by 2 bases and J by 0 bases, with 17 bases between the two germline ends. This CDR3 is built from 17 residues. Germline lookup yields CDR1 SGHDT and CDR2 YYEEEE. The CDR3 loop is CASSFFRLSRMNTEAFF. Here the CDR3 DNA reads TGTGCCAGCAGCTTTTTCCGGCTCAGTCGGATGAACACTGAAGCTTTCTTT.

This clonotype was seen a handful of times. The rearrangement uses TRBV11-2 and TRBJ2-5, with TRBD1 as a possible D gene (5 bases). This CDR3 is 16 amino acids long. Per germline, CDR1 SGHAT and CDR2 FQNNGV. Trimming removed 0 bases from V and 2 bases from J, with 13 bases in between. In nucleotides, the CDR3 is TGTGCCAGCAGCTTAGATGACGACAGATGGCAAGAGACCCAGTACTTC. It yields the protein CASSLDDDRWQETQYF.